This TCR beta chain derives from a study of blood T cell repertoires in COVID-19. Study context: Samples of COVID-19 (acute and convalescent) were obtained from the United States, Italy and Spain. PBMCs, B-cell-depleted T cells, or T cells were the source of the cDNA or gDNA that made up the material.

CDR3 length: 16 residues. Trimming cost V 4 bases and J 8 bases; bases outside gene matches: 13. CDR1 is LGHDT and CDR2 is YNNKEL in the germline V gene (reference sequence). As processed by the authors: Nucleated cell counts were estimated from reference gene primer amplification. Using immunoSEQ multiplex PCR, the repertoire was profiled, and TCRdb retains in-frame clones only, with some absent. V, J and clone size are those of that table, while D and trimming were read from the DNA. The table lists approximately 240,000 clones, around 84% of them singletons, with around 3% in the top ten. The specimen was peripheral blood. The chain has TRBV3-1 (or the pseudogene TRBV3-2) and TRBJ2-1; 8 bases match TRBD1. The sequence derives from a man over 45 who had recovered from COVID-19. The CDR3 DNA reads as TGTGCCAGCAGCCTTTACCGGGACAGGAGAAGGGATGAGCAGTTCTTC. Translating it yields CASSLYRDRRRDEQFF.